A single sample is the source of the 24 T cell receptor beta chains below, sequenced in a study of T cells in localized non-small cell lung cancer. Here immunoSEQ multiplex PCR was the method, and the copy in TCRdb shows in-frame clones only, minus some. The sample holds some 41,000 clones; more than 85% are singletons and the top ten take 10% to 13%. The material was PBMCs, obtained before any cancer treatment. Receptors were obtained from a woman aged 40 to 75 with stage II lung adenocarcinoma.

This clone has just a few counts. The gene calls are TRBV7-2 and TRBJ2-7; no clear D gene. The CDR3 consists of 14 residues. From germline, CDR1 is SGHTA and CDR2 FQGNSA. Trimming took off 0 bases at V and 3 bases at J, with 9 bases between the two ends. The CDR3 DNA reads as TGTGCCAGCAGCTTAGCGGGCAAGCTCTACGAGCAGTACTTC. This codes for CASSLAGKLYEQYF.

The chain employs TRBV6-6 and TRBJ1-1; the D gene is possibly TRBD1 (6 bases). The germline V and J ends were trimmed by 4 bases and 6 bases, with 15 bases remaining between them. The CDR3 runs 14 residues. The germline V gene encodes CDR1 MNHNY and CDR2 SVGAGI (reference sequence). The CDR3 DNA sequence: TGTGCCAGCAGTTCTCAGGGGCGGAAGGCTGAAGCTTTCTTT. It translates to CASSSQGRKAEAFF.

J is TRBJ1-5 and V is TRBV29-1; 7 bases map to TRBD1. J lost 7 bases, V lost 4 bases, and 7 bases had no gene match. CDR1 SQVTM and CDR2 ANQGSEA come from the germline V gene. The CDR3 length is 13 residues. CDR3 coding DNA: TGCAGCGTTGGCCAGGGGGAAGGGCAGCCCCAGCATTTT. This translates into CSVGQGEGQPQHF.

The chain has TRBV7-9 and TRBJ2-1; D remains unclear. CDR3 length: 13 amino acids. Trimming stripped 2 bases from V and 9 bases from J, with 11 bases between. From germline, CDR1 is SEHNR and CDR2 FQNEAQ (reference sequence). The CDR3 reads CASSLLGPSEQFF. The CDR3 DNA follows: TGTGCCAGCAGCTTATTGGGTCCTTCTGAGCAGTTCTTC.

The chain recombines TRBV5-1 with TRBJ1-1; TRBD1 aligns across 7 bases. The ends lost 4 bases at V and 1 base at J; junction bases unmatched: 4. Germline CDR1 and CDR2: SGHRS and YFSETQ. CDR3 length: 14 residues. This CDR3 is CASSLDRKNTEAFF. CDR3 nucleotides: TGCGCCAGCAGCCTGGACAGGAAGAACACTGAAGCTTTCTTT.

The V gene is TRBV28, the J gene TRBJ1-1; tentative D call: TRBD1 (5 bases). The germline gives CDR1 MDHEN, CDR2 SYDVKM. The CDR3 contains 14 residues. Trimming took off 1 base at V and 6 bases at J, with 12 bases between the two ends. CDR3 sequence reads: CASSLFAGPAEAFF. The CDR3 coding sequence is TGTGCCAGCAGTTTATTCGCAGGGCCCGCTGAAGCTTTCTTT.

The CDR3 DNA is TGTGCCAGCAGTGGGGGGACAGGCGGGACCTCGGGACTGTTTTTT. This gives the protein CASSGGTGGTSGLFF. The rearrangement links TRBV2 to TRBJ1-4, with TRBD1 identical over 8 bases. The CDR3 runs 15 residues. CDR1 and CDR2 (germline): SNHLY, FYNNEI. The junction had 14 bases not matched to a gene; V was cut back by 4 bases and J by 13 bases.

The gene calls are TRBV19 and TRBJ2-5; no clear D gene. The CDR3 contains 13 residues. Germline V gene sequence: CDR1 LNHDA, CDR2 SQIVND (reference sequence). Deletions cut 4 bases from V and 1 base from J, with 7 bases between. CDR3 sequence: CASSNQAQETQYF. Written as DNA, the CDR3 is TGTGCCAGTAGTAATCAGGCCCAAGAGACCCAGTACTTC.

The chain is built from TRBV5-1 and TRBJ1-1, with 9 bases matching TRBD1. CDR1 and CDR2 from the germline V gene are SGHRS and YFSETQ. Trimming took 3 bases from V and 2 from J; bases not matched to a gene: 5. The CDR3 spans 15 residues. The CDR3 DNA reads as TGCGCCAGCAGCTGGGGGACAGGGAGTAACACTGAAGCTTTCTTT. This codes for CASSWGTGSNTEAFF.

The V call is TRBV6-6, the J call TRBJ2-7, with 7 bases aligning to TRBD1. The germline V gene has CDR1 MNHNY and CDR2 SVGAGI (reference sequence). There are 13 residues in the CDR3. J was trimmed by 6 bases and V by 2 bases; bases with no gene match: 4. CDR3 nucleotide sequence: TGTGCCAGCAGTTACAGGACAGGCGGCGAGCAGTACTTC. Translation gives CASSYRTGGEQYF.

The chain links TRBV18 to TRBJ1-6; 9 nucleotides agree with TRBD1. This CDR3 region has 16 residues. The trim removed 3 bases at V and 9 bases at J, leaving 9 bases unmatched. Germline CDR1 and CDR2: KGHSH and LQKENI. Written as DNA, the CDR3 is TGTGCCAGCTCACCGGGGGGACAGGGTAATAGTTCACCCCTCCACTTT. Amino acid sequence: CASSPGGQGNSSPLHF. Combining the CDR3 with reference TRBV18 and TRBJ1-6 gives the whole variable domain NAGVMQNPRHLVRRRGQEARLRCSPMKGHSHVYWYRQLPEEGLKFMVYLQKENIIDESGMPKERFSAEFPKEGPSILRIQQVVRGDSAAYFCASSPGGQGNSSPLHFGNGTRLTVT.

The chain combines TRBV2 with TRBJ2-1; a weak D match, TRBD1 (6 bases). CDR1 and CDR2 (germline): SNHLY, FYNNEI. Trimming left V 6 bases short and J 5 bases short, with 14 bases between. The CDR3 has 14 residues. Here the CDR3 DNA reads TGTGCCAGCAGAAATGATCAGGGGAACAATGAGCAGTTCTTC. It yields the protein CASRNDQGNNEQFF.

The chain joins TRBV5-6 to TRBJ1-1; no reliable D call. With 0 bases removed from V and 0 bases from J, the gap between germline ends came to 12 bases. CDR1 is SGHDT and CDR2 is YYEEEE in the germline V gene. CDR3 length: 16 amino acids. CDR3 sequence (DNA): TGTGCCAGCAGCTTGGCCCCCACGTTCATGAACACTGAAGCTTTCTTT. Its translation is CASSLAPTFMNTEAFF.

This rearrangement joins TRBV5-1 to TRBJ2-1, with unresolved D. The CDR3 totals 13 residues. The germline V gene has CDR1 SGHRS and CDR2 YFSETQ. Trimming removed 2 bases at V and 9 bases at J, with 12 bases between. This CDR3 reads CASSFSVGGEQFF. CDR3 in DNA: TGCGCCAGCAGCTTTTCTGTAGGCGGTGAGCAGTTCTTC.

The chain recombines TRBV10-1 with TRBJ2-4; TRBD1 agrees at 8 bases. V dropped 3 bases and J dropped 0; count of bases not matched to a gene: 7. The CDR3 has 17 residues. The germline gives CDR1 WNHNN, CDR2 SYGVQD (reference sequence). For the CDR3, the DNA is TGCGCCAGCAGTGATGGAGGACAGGGCCCAGCCAAAAACATTCAGTACTTC. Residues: CASSDGGQGPAKNIQYF.

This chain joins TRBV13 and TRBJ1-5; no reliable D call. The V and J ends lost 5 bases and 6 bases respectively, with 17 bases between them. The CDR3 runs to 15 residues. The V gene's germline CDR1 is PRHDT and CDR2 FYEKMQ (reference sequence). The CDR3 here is CASSLGSGEGQPQHF. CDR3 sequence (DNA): TGTGCCAGCAGCCTTGGATCAGGAGAAGGTCAGCCCCAGCATTTT.

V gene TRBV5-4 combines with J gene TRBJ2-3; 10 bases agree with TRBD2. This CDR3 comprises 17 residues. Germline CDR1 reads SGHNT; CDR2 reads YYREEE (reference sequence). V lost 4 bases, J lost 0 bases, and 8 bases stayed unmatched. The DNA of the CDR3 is TGTGCCAGCAGCCCTCGGACTAGCGGACCTAGCACAGATACGCAGTATTTT. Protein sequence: CASSPRTSGPSTDTQYF.

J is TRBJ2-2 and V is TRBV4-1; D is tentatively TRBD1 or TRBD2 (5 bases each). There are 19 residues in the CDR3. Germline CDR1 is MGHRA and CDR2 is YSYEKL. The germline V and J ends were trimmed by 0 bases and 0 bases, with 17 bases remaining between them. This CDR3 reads CASSQDSIAGTSNTGELFF. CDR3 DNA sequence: TGCGCCAGCAGCCAAGATAGTATTGCCGGGACCTCGAACACCGGGGAGCTGTTTTTT.

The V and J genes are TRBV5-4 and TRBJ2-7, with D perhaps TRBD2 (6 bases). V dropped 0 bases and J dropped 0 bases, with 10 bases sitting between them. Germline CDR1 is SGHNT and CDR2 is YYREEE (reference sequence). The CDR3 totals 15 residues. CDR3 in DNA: TGTGCCAGCAGCTTGGGCCAGGGAGGCTCCTACGAGCAGTACTTC. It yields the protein CASSLGQGGSYEQYF.

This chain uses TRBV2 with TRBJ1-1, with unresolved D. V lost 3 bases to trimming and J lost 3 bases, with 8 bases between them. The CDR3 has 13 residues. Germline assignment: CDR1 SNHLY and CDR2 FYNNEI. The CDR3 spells CASSDGAYTEAFF. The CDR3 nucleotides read TGTGCCAGCAGTGATGGAGCTTACACTGAAGCTTTCTTT.

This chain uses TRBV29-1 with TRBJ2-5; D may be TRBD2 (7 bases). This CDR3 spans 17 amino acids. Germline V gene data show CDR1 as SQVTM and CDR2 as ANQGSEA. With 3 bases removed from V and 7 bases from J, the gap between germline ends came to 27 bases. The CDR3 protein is CSVDSEGGGSGAMTQYF. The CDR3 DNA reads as TGCAGCGTTGATTCGGAGGGGGGAGGAAGCGGGGCCATGACCCAGTACTTC.

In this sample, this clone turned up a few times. The CDR3 loop is CASSQDKSGKNEQFF. As DNA, the CDR3 is TGCGCCAGCAGCCAAGATAAGTCCGGCAAGAATGAGCAGTTCTTC. The chain links TRBV4-1 to TRBJ2-1; D gene ambiguous. Germline V CDR1 and CDR2: MGHRA, YSYEKL. Trimming removed 0 bases at V and 7 bases at J, with 13 bases between. The CDR3 has 15 amino acids.

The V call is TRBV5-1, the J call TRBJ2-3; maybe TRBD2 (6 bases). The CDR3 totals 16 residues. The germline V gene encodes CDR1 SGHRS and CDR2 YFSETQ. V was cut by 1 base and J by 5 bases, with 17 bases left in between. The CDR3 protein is CASSLRVAEAVDTQYF. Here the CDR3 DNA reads TGCGCCAGCAGCTTGAGGGTAGCGGAGGCGGTAGATACGCAGTATTTT.

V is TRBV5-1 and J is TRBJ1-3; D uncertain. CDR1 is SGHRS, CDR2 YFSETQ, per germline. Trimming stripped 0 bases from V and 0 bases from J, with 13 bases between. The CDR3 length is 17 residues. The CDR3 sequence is CASSLVPQANSGNTIYF. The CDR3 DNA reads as TGCGCCAGCAGCTTGGTCCCTCAGGCGAACTCTGGAAACACCATATATTTT. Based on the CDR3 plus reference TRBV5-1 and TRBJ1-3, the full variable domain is KAGVTQTPRYLIKTRGQQVTLSCSPISGHRSVSWYQQTPGQGLQFLFEYFSETQRNKGNFPGRFSGRQFSNSRSEMNVSTLELGDSALYLCASSLVPQANSGNTIYFGEGSWLTVV.